The 27 T cell receptor beta chains given below trace back to one sample, sequenced in a study of control samples from healthy donors and cancer patients. Method: immunoSEQ multiplex PCR; TCRdb's copy keeps in-frame clones and lacks some. Of some 150,000 clones in the sample, 89% were seen once. The sequenced sample consisted of blood. The receptors derive from a young man in good health.

The chain recombines TRBV6-5 with TRBJ2-3; D remains unclear. V was pared by 2 bases and J by 0 bases, with 12 bases between. In germline, CDR1 is MNHEY, CDR2 SVGAGI. The CDR3 length is 16 residues. CDR3 DNA sequence: TGTGCCAGCAGTTACCTCCGGCGTGCTAGCACAGATACGCAGTATTTT. Its translation: CASSYLRRASTDTQYF.

This clone was seen a single time. The chain couples TRBV5-6 to TRBJ1-4; perhaps TRBD1 as D (5 bases). This CDR3 comprises 16 residues. The V gene lost 4 bases and the J gene lost 3 bases, with 16 bases spanning the gap. Germline CDR1 is SGHDT and CDR2 is YYEEEE. The CDR3 coding sequence is TGTGCCAGCAGCAGTGATACAGGCGCTCCTAATGAAAAACTGTTTTTT. This translates into CASSSDTGAPNEKLFF.

The chain uses TRBV27 and TRBJ1-2, with D possibly being TRBD1 (5 bases). CDR3 size: 14 residues. Germline-derived CDR1 and CDR2 are MNHEY and SMNVEV (reference sequence). The V end lost 7 bases, the J end lost 6 bases, and 18 bases lay between the germline ends. The CDR3 reads CASTSLLRGHGYTF. CDR3 in DNA: TGTGCCAGCACCTCCCTATTAAGGGGCCATGGCTACACCTTC.

V is TRBV12-3 or TRBV12-4 and J is TRBJ1-1; D unresolved. Between the trimmed V and J ends, which lost 2 bases and 6 bases, there was a span of 7 bases. This CDR3 has 12 residues. The CDR3 sequence is CASSLSRPEAFF. CDR3 bases: TGTGCCAGCAGTTTAAGCCGACCTGAAGCTTTCTTT.

This sequence joins TRBV15 and TRBJ1-2; D is undetermined. Trimming pared 0 bases from V and 5 bases from J, leaving 7 bases between. The V gene's germline CDR1 is LNHNV and CDR2 YYDKDF (reference sequence). The CDR3 is 13 residues long. The CDR3 loop reads CATSRDREYGYTF. In DNA, the CDR3 is TGTGCCACCAGCAGAGATCGGGAGTATGGCTACACCTTC.

This chain connects TRBV24-1 to TRBJ2-3; D possibly matches TRBD1 or TRBD2 (6 bases each). The germline V and J ends were trimmed by 1 base and 9 bases, with 13 bases remaining between them. Germline-derived CDR1 and CDR2 are KGHDR and SFDVKD. The CDR3 runs 14 residues. The CDR3 nucleotides are TGTGCCACCAGTGATTTTGGGACCGGGGGCACGCAGTATTTT. It yields the protein CATSDFGTGGTQYF.

The CDR3 DNA is TGTGCCAGCAGTTCCTCATCGACTAGCGGGATACCCGGGGAGCTGTTTTTT. Its protein product is CASSSSSTSGIPGELFF. The gene calls are TRBV27 and TRBJ2-2; 11 nucleotides agree with TRBD2. V dropped 4 bases and J dropped 6; count of bases not matched to a gene: 10. This CDR3 region has 17 residues. Germline V gene sequence: CDR1 MNHEY, CDR2 SMNVEV (reference sequence).

This clone was seen once. V usage is TRBV2 and J usage is TRBJ1-2; 8 bases are a match to TRBD1. The V and J ends lost 3 bases and 8 bases, in that order; junction bases with no gene match: 8. Germline-derived CDR1 and CDR2 are SNHLY and FYNNEI. The CDR3 is made up of 14 amino acids. DNA of the CDR3: TGTGCCAGCAGTGATCAGGGGGCGTTGGGAGGCTACACCTTC. Translation gives CASSDQGALGGYTF.

The chain couples TRBV24-1 to TRBJ2-7, with D possibly being TRBD1 (5 bases). Germline CDR1 KGHDR, CDR2 SFDVKD. V was clipped by 10 bases and J by 2 bases, with 14 bases between them. CDR3 length: 13 residues. The CDR3 spells CATATDTAYEQYF. As DNA, the CDR3 is TGTGCCACAGCAACGGACACCGCCTACGAGCAGTACTTC.

This clone has a single count. V gene TRBV5-6 combines with J gene TRBJ2-3, with 7 bases fitting TRBD1. The CDR3 is 16 amino acids. Germline-derived CDR1 and CDR2 are SGHDT and YYEEEE. V lost 0 bases, J lost 2 bases, and 6 bases stayed unmatched. CDR3 nucleotide sequence: TGTGCCAGCAGCTTGGAGGCAGGGGGATACACAGATACGCAGTATTTT. Its protein is CASSLEAGGYTDTQYF.

The chain recombines TRBV5-4 with TRBJ2-1; tentative D call: TRBD2 (5 bases). The CDR3 has 16 residues. Germline values: CDR1 SGHNT, CDR2 YYREEE (reference sequence). Trimming pared 4 bases from V and 5 bases from J, leaving 19 bases between. The CDR3 region is CASSPPSLWEHNEQFF. DNA of the CDR3: TGTGCCAGCAGCCCACCGTCTTTATGGGAGCACAATGAGCAGTTCTTC.

The gene calls are TRBV2 and TRBJ2-3, with TRBD2 matching over 7 bases. Germline-derived CDR1 and CDR2 are SNHLY and FYNNEI. After removal of 6 bases from V and 3 bases from J, the junction contained 24 bases not matched to a gene. The CDR3 is 20 amino acids. CDR3 nucleotide sequence: TGTGCCAGCAGGGGACCGGGACCTACGGCGCGGGGGATATTAACAGATACGCAGTATTTT. Its protein product is CASRGPGPTARGILTDTQYF.

The chain joins TRBV7-9 to TRBJ1-2; D gene uncertain. V lost 1 base and J 5 bases, leaving 11 bases between the germline ends. Germline assignment: CDR1 SEHNR and CDR2 FQNEAQ (reference sequence). This CDR3 comprises 14 residues. The CDR3 sequence: CASSLGSTKYGYTF. CDR3 bases: TGTGCCAGCAGCTTAGGGAGCACCAAATATGGCTACACCTTC.

This chain uses TRBV28 with TRBJ2-7; no reliable D call. Germline assignment: CDR1 MDHEN and CDR2 SYDVKM. Between the trimmed V and J ends, which lost 2 bases and 4 bases, there was a span of 6 bases. This CDR3 has 12 amino acids. The CDR3 sequence: CASSLSPYEQYF. CDR3 sequence (DNA): TGTGCCAGCAGTTTAAGTCCGTACGAGCAGTACTTC.

The chain employs TRBV6-5 and TRBJ2-3; 7 bases match TRBD2. J was trimmed by 2 bases and V by 6 bases; bases with no gene match: 8. The germline V gene encodes CDR1 MNHEY and CDR2 SVGAGI. The CDR3 has 15 residues. CDR3 DNA sequence: TGTGCCAGCAGACCGACTAGCTCTCACACAGATACGCAGTATTTT. Translated: CASRPTSSHTDTQYF.

The rearrangement joins TRBV6-1 to TRBJ1-5; D possibly corresponds to TRBD1 (5 bases). The V and J ends lost 2 bases and 4 bases respectively, with 18 bases between them. The V gene's germline CDR1 is MNHNS and CDR2 SASEGT. This CDR3 has 17 residues. CDR3 residues: CASSELDGRGSNQPQHF. CDR3 bases: TGTGCCAGCAGTGAATTAGATGGGAGGGGAAGTAATCAGCCCCAGCATTTT.

The chain links TRBV24-1 to TRBJ2-7; D remains ambiguous. The CDR3 is 12 amino acids. Germline assignment: CDR1 KGHDR and CDR2 SFDVKD. Trimming took off 3 bases at V and 3 bases at J, with 5 bases between the two ends. The CDR3 loop is CATSDGDYEQYF. The CDR3 DNA follows: TGTGCCACCAGTGATGGTGACTACGAGCAGTACTTC.

This CDR3 is CASSLMTGLAGELFF. In DNA, the CDR3 is TGCGCCAGCAGCCTCATGACAGGGCTGGCCGGGGAGCTGTTTTTT. The rearrangement joins TRBV4-1 to TRBJ2-2; 7 nucleotides agree with TRBD1. Germline V lookup: CDR1 MGHRA, CDR2 YSYEKL. J gave up 6 bases and V 4 bases, and 8 bases lay outside the gene matches. The CDR3 covers 15 residues.

The V call is TRBV12-3 or TRBV12-4, the J call TRBJ1-2; D unresolved. Trimming cost V 11 bases and J 0 bases, with 10 bases left between them. The CDR3 is made up of 12 amino acids. The CDR3 nucleotides are TGTGCCTCCCGGTGGGCTAACTATGGCTACACCTTC. This translates into CASRWANYGYTF.

J is TRBJ2-3 and V is TRBV7-2; unclear D gene. CDR3 length equals 13 residues. CDR1 and CDR2 from the germline V gene are SGHTA and FQGNSA. Trimming removed 5 bases from V and 1 base from J, with 7 bases in between. The CDR3 loop is CASSVIRTDTQYF. In DNA form, the CDR3 reads TGTGCCAGCAGCGTGATACGCACAGATACGCAGTATTTT. Filled out from reference TRBV7-2 and TRBJ2-3, the complete variable domain reads GAGVSQSPSNKVTEKGKDVELRCDPISGHTALYWYRQSLGQGLEFLIYFQGNSAPDKSGLPSDRFSAERTGGSVSTLTIQRTQQEDSAVYLCASSVIRTDTQYFGPGTRLTVL.

The CDR3 coding sequence is TGTGCCAGCAGTCCAGGGGGCCTAGCGGACAATGAGCAGTTCTTC. Its protein is CASSPGGLADNEQFF. V is TRBV11-1 and J is TRBJ2-1, with D perhaps TRBD1 (8 bases). Between the trimmed V and J ends, which lost 6 bases and 5 bases, there was a span of 17 bases. Germline CDR1 and CDR2: SGHAT and FQDESV (reference sequence). The CDR3 is 15 amino acids.

J is TRBJ1-4 and V is TRBV7-9, with TRBD1 matching 7 bases. The V and J ends lost 3 bases and 4 bases, in that order; junction bases with no gene match: 2. The germline CDR1 and CDR2 sequences are SEHNR and FQNEAQ (reference sequence). The CDR3 consists of 14 residues. CDR3 in amino acids: CASSLHRGNEKLFF. Written as DNA, the CDR3 is TGTGCCAGCAGCTTGCACAGGGGTAATGAAAAACTGTTTTTT.

This rearrangement joins TRBV18 to TRBJ2-5, with TRBD1 as a possible D gene (6 bases). The CDR3 loop spans 13 amino acids. The germline gives CDR1 KGHSH, CDR2 LQKENI. Trimming removed 3 bases at V and 5 bases at J, with 10 bases between. CDR3 coding DNA: TGTGCCAGCTCACCGGACCAGGGGGAGACCCAGTACTTC. Its protein product is CASSPDQGETQYF.

The chain uses TRBV19 and TRBJ1-5; 7 bases match TRBD1. Per germline, CDR1 LNHDA and CDR2 SQIVND (reference sequence). The V segment lost 3 bases and the J segment 6 bases; nucleotides outside the gene matches: 8. The CDR3 totals 15 residues. The CDR3 DNA reads as TGTGCCAGTAGTATCGTAACAGGGGTGGTTCAGCCCCAGCATTTT. This encodes CASSIVTGVVQPQHF.

The chain carries TRBV2 and TRBJ2-2; D could derive from TRBD1 or TRBD2 (5 bases each). The length of the CDR3 is 16 residues. The ends were cut back, 2 bases at V and 1 base at J, with 11 bases in the middle. Germline V CDR1 and CDR2: SNHLY, FYNNEI. This CDR3 reads CASSERGGLNTGELFF. For the CDR3, the DNA is TGTGCCAGCAGTGAAAGGGGCGGGCTGAACACCGGGGAGCTGTTTTTT.

The chain employs TRBV6-4 and TRBJ1-6; a weak D match, TRBD1 (5 bases). Germline V gene sequence: CDR1 MRHNA, CDR2 SNTAGT. The germline V and J ends were trimmed by 9 bases and 2 bases, with 14 bases remaining between them. CDR3 length: 15 residues. In DNA, the CDR3 is TGTGCCAGGAACGTCGGGGCCCCCTATAATTCACCCCTCCACTTT. The encoded protein is CARNVGAPYNSPLHF.

As for this clone: The sample contains more than one DNA sequence encoding this CDR3. The rearrangement joins TRBV18 to TRBJ1-1, with unresolved D. The CDR3 contains 13 residues. Between the trimmed V and J ends, which lost 2 bases and 0 bases, there was a span of 4 bases. Looked up from germline, CDR1 is KGHSH and CDR2 is LQKENI. CDR3 DNA sequence: TGTGCCAGCTCACCAGGGTTGAACACTGAAGCTTTCTTT. Translated: CASSPGLNTEAFF.